These 9 T cell receptor beta chains originate from one sample sequenced in a study of T cell repertoires in cytomegalovirus infection. Their cognate antigens are unknown. Each CDR3 protein is one row after TCRdb ran MiXCR on the reads. The repertoire holds 90,000 to 130,000 distinct CDR3 sequences, roughly 9.1% seen once, with 31% in the top ten. Sequenced material: PBMCs, sequenced either directly or after in vitro stimulation (not recorded which). These receptors originate from a human donor in good health (CMV status not recorded). Some clones in this sample may be carry-over from other donors' samples.

This clonotype was recorded many times. The chain employs TRBV4-3 and TRBJ2-1; tentative D call: TRBD2 (5 bases). V shed 0 bases and J shed 2 bases, with 17 bases lying between them. From germline, CDR1 is LGHNA and CDR2 YSLEER. This CDR3 has 18 amino acids. CDR3 sequence: CASSQEAPGSGPYNEQFF. Here the CDR3 DNA reads TGCGCCAGCAGCCAAGAAGCTCCGGGGAGCGGACCCTACAATGAGCAGTTCTTC.

This clonotype was seen repeatedly, ten times or more. The chain recombines TRBV7-6 with TRBJ2-5, with D possibly matching TRBD1 (5 bases). The CDR3 loop spans 15 amino acids. The V end lost 1 base, the J end lost 2 bases, and 11 bases lay between the germline ends. From germline, CDR1 is SGHVS and CDR2 FNYEAQ. CDR3 bases: TGTGCCAGCAGCTTAGGACAGTTAGTGCAAGAGACCCAGTACTTC. This codes for CASSLGQLVQETQYF.

A few counts support this clonotype. The chain couples TRBV6-2 or TRBV6-3 to TRBJ1-2, with a tentative D call TRBD1 (5 bases). Germline lookup yields CDR1 MNHEY and CDR2 SVGEGT. V was shortened by 4 bases and J by 2 bases, with 20 bases between the two germline ends. This CDR3 comprises 17 residues. DNA for the CDR3: TGTGCCAGCAGTTCGGTCAGGGCTAAAGAAGAAAACTATGGCTACACCTTC. As protein: CASSSVRAKEENYGYTF.

This clonotype was counted many times. The V and J genes are TRBV7-3 and TRBJ2-3; D unresolved. Deletions cut 5 bases from V and 5 bases from J, with 14 bases between. CDR1 is SGHTA and CDR2 is FQGTGA in the germline V gene. This CDR3 has 14 amino acids. The CDR3 reads CASSPQIGRDTQYF. The CDR3 region has the DNA TGTGCCAGCAGCCCGCAGATTGGTAGAGATACGCAGTATTTT. The entire variable domain, with the rest obtained from reference TRBV7-3 and TRBJ2-3, is as follows: GAGVSQTPSNKVTEKGKYVELRCDPISGHTALYWYRQSLGQGPEFLIYFQGTGAADDSGLPNDRFFAVRPEGSVSTLKIQRTERGDSAVYLCASSPQIGRDTQYFGPGTRLTVL.

This clonotype turned up a few times. This chain joins TRBV7-9 and TRBJ1-2, with no clear D. The V end lost 4 bases, the J end lost 5 bases, and 8 bases lay between the germline ends. Germline V gene sequence: CDR1 SEHNR, CDR2 FQNEAQ (reference sequence). This CDR3 is 12 amino acids long. This chain's CDR3 is CASSSSEYGYTF. DNA for the CDR3: TGTGCCAGCAGCTCCTCAGAGTATGGCTACACCTTC.

The rearrangement uses TRBV6-6 and TRBJ2-1; tentatively, D is TRBD2 (5 bases). V lost 2 bases and J lost 6, with 5 bases in between. The CDR3 is 12 residues long. Germline CDR1 reads MNHNY; CDR2 reads SVGAGI (reference sequence). The CDR3 sequence is CASSYRGNEQFF. CDR3 sequence (DNA): TGTGCCAGCAGTTACCGGGGCAATGAGCAGTTCTTC.

The chain recombines TRBV7-4 with TRBJ1-1; no clear D gene. V was shortened by 3 bases and J by 0 bases, with 5 bases between the two germline ends. CDR1 and CDR2 (germline): SGHVT, SQSDAQ. The CDR3 runs 13 residues. CDR3 nucleotide sequence: TGTGCCAGCAGCTTCGGTATGAACACTGAAGCTTTCTTT. Its translation: CASSFGMNTEAFF.

This clonotype has only a few counts. The chain employs TRBV11-2 and TRBJ2-7; 13 bases align to TRBD2. The CDR3 totals 19 residues. The V gene's germline CDR1 is SGHAT and CDR2 FQNNGV. V shed 4 bases, J shed 2 bases, and the junction held 14 bases outside the gene matches. In DNA form, the CDR3 reads TGTGCCAGCAGCTCGCAAAGAACTAGCGGGAGGGCCCGTGCCTACGAGCAGTACTTC. Amino acids: CASSSQRTSGRARAYEQYF.

In its sample, this clonotype was seen many times. V usage is TRBV6-5 and J usage is TRBJ2-2; D unclear. Per germline, CDR1 MNHEY and CDR2 SVGAGI. Trimming stripped 2 bases from V and 1 base from J, with 8 bases between. The CDR3 contains 15 residues. CDR3 amino acids: CASSYLTGNTGELFF. The CDR3 bases are TGTGCCAGCAGTTACCTAACGGGGAACACCGGGGAGCTGTTTTTT.